This entry lists 29 T cell receptor beta chains sequenced from one sample in a study of cytomegalovirus exposure and HLA in healthy donors. Use of 60 Vbeta and 13 Jbeta primers characterized the PCR. Measured with immunoSEQ multiplex PCR; TCRdb has only the in-frame clones, and not every one. The sample spans 190,000 or so clones; the ten largest clones claim roughly 0.7%. Sequencing was performed on PBMCs. These receptors all stem from a boy younger than 18 in good health and CMV-seronegative.

The rearrangement uses TRBV19 and TRBJ2-3; TRBD2 matches 12 bases. Germline CDR1 reads LNHDA; CDR2 reads SQIVND (reference sequence). There are 16 residues in the CDR3. Trimming took 6 bases from V and 1 from J; bases not matched to a gene: 5. In DNA, the CDR3 is TGTGCCAGTAGCACACGACTAGCGGGGGGCACAGATACGCAGTATTTT. It yields the protein CASSTRLAGGTDTQYF.

The V gene is TRBV7-2, the J gene TRBJ2-6; D unclear. The CDR3 is 13 residues long. Trimming cost V 7 bases and J 4 bases, with 8 bases left between them. In germline, CDR1 is SGHTA, CDR2 FQGNSA. The CDR3: CASKLTGANVLTF. CDR3 sequence (DNA): TGTGCCAGCAAACTAACAGGGGCCAACGTCCTGACTTTC.

The V call is TRBV6-5, the J call TRBJ2-5; no reliable D call. This CDR3 has 12 amino acids. V was shortened by 3 bases and J by 5 bases, with 7 bases between the two germline ends. Germline V gene sequence: CDR1 MNHEY, CDR2 SVGAGI. CDR3 loop: CASSYGRETQYF. The CDR3 region has the DNA TGTGCCAGCAGTTATGGCCGTGAGACCCAGTACTTC.

This chain connects TRBV7-2 to TRBJ1-2; 9 nucleotides agree with TRBD1. CDR1 is SGHTA, CDR2 FQGNSA, per germline. V lost 5 bases and J lost 5; bases outside the gene matches: 3. There are 13 residues in the CDR3. The CDR3 loop reads CASSKGTGYGYTF. As DNA, the CDR3 is TGTGCCAGCAGCAAGGGGACAGGGTATGGCTACACCTTC.

The chain couples TRBV19 to TRBJ2-7; D is unclear. Trimming took off 5 bases at V and 6 bases at J, with 11 bases between the two ends. Germline CDR1 is LNHDA and CDR2 is SQIVND (reference sequence). CDR3 length: 12 amino acids. CDR3 region: CASSLVPGEQYF. CDR3 in DNA: TGTGCCAGTAGTCTGGTCCCGGGCGAGCAGTACTTC.

J is TRBJ2-1 and V is TRBV6-5, with TRBD1 matching over 10 bases. In germline, CDR1 is MNHEY, CDR2 SVGAGI. The V and J ends lost 6 bases and 7 bases, in that order; junction bases with no gene match: 9. This CDR3 comprises 15 residues. CDR3 region: CASSPDRGFTNEQFF. CDR3 DNA: TGTGCCAGCAGCCCGGACAGGGGGTTTACAAATGAGCAGTTCTTC.

V is TRBV19 and J is TRBJ2-3; no clear D. The germline V and J ends were trimmed by 5 bases and 1 base, with 7 bases remaining between them. Germline V gene sequence: CDR1 LNHDA, CDR2 SQIVND (reference sequence). The CDR3 contains 13 residues. The DNA for the CDR3 is TGTGCCAGTAGTGTATTAGGCACAGATACGCAGTATTTT. It specifies CASSVLGTDTQYF.

The chain uses TRBV5-1 and TRBJ1-1; D unclear. This CDR3 region has 18 residues. V dropped 0 bases and J dropped 3 bases, with 21 bases sitting between them. The germline CDR1 and CDR2 sequences are SGHRS and YFSETQ. CDR3 DNA sequence: TGCGCCAGCAGCTTGGCCCCAGCCGTACTAGTTAAGGACACTGAAGCTTTCTTT. Residues: CASSLAPAVLVKDTEAFF.

The rearrangement joins TRBV5-1 to TRBJ2-2; D possibly corresponds to TRBD1 (5 bases). The germline V and J ends were trimmed by 4 bases and 4 bases, with 14 bases remaining between them. CDR3 length equals 15 residues. Germline CDR1 SGHRS, CDR2 YFSETQ. CDR3 in DNA: TGCGCCAGCAGCCTCGACAAGGGGCCCACCGGGGAGCTGTTTTTT. Translated, it gives CASSLDKGPTGELFF.

This chain joins TRBV10-3 and TRBJ1-5, with D maybe TRBD1 (6 bases). The CDR3 length is 11 residues. V was trimmed by 8 bases and J by 7 bases, leaving 9 bases between them. Germline assignment: CDR1 ENHRY and CDR2 SYGVKD. CDR3 residues: CAIHRAQPQHF. Here the CDR3 DNA reads TGTGCCATCCACAGGGCGCAGCCCCAGCATTTT.

The chain recombines TRBV28 with TRBJ1-4, with D unresolved. The ends were cut back, 2 bases at V and 5 bases at J, with 6 bases in the middle. There are 13 residues in the CDR3. Germline assignment: CDR1 MDHEN and CDR2 SYDVKM. CDR3 DNA: TGTGCCAGCAGTTTAGGCCAGAATGAAAAACTGTTTTTT. Encoded protein: CASSLGQNEKLFF.

The chain joins TRBV10-3 to TRBJ2-1, with a weak D call TRBD2 (6 bases). V lost 7 bases, J lost 6 bases, and 16 bases lay in between. Germline V CDR1 and CDR2: ENHRY, SYGVKD. The CDR3 totals 14 residues. Here the CDR3 DNA reads TGTGCCATCAAGACGGGCCCGGGGGTCAATGAGCAGTTCTTC. This translates into CAIKTGPGVNEQFF.

The chain has TRBV9 and TRBJ2-2; 8 positions match TRBD1. The CDR3 totals 17 residues. Germline CDR1 and CDR2: SGDLS and YYNGEE. Trimming removed 1 base from V and 2 bases from J; junction bases left unmatched: 7. The CDR3 loop is CASSVLPDRANTGELFF. The CDR3 nucleotides read TGTGCCAGCAGCGTACTACCGGACAGGGCTAACACCGGGGAGCTGTTTTTT.

The J gene is TRBJ2-1, the V gene TRBV7-6; TRBD1 matches at 9 bases. The ends lost 0 bases at V and 7 bases at J; junction bases unmatched: 10. Germline V gives CDR1 SGHVS, CDR2 FNYEAQ. This CDR3 region has 17 residues. DNA of the CDR3: TGTGCCAGCAGCTTAGCTAGGACAGGGGCTTTATTAAATGAGCAGTTCTTC. It translates to CASSLARTGALLNEQFF.

V gene TRBV6-6 combines with J gene TRBJ2-1, with a tentative D call TRBD2 (5 bases). Germline CDR1 is MNHNY and CDR2 is SVGAGI (reference sequence). The CDR3 length is 14 residues. Trimming left V 6 bases short and J 4 bases short, with 13 bases between. CDR3 bases: TGTGCCAGCAGCTCAACTGAGCGGTACAATGAGCAGTTCTTC. It translates to CASSSTERYNEQFF.

This chain links TRBV11-2 with TRBJ2-7; the D gene is possibly TRBD1 (5 bases). V gave up 2 bases and J gave up 0 bases, with 17 bases separating them. From germline, CDR1 is SGHAT and CDR2 FQNNGV. The CDR3 contains 17 residues. The CDR3 nucleotides are TGTGCCAGCAGCTTAAATTTTGTTGGGGCTAGCTCCTACGAGCAGTACTTC. It codes for CASSLNFVGASSYEQYF.

The chain is built from TRBV19 and TRBJ2-6; D remains ambiguous. The CDR3 is 16 amino acids. Germline values: CDR1 LNHDA, CDR2 SQIVND (reference sequence). Trimming took off 7 bases at V and 0 bases at J, with 13 bases between the two ends. CDR3 sequence reads: CASTRFPSSGANVLTF. The CDR3 DNA is TGTGCCAGTACCAGGTTTCCAAGCTCTGGGGCCAACGTCCTGACTTTC.

J is TRBJ2-7 and V is TRBV30; a possible D gene is TRBD2 (7 bases). CDR1 and CDR2 from the germline V gene are GTSNPN and SVGIG (reference sequence). The CDR3 runs 15 residues. V lost 6 bases to trimming and J lost 2 bases, with 20 bases between them. This CDR3 is CACTIGGGGPYEQYF. The CDR3 DNA sequence: TGTGCCTGCACAATTGGGGGCGGGGGTCCCTACGAGCAGTACTTC.

The chain links TRBV11-2 to TRBJ1-2, with 7 positions matching TRBD1. This CDR3 is built from 13 residues. Germline V lookup: CDR1 SGHAT, CDR2 FQNNGV. V shed 3 bases, J shed 7 bases, and the junction held 5 bases outside the gene matches. The CDR3 is CASSLGQGVGYTF. CDR3 bases: TGTGCCAGCAGCTTGGGGCAGGGGGTTGGCTACACCTTC.

In DNA form, the CDR3 reads TGTGCCAGCAGAGGGACTAGCGGGGGCACAGATACGCAGTATTTT. Its protein is CASRGTSGGTDTQYF. V usage is TRBV28 and J usage is TRBJ2-3, with 13 bases that match TRBD2. Trimming at V came to 6 bases and at J to 1 base, leaving 1 base not matched to a gene. The CDR3 runs 15 residues. Germline CDR1 MDHEN, CDR2 SYDVKM.

Here the CDR3 DNA reads TGTGCCAGCAGTCCCTGGACAGGATCGGGCGAGCAGTACTTC. This translates into CASSPWTGSGEQYF. The genes are TRBV6-5 and TRBJ2-7, with 7 nucleotides matching TRBD1. V shed 5 bases, J shed 6 bases, and the junction held 10 bases outside the gene matches. The CDR3 length is 14 residues. Germline V gene data show CDR1 as MNHEY and CDR2 as SVGAGI.

A word on this clone: Relative to the germline gene, one junction end is altered; a read error may explain this. Other DNA sequences in this sample translate to the same CDR3. The chain links TRBV4-3 to TRBJ1-6, with D unresolved. Germline V gives CDR1 LGHNA, CDR2 YSLEER. The CDR3 is 15 amino acids. The CDR3 coding sequence is TGCGCCAGCAGCCAAGAAGCAGGCAATTATTCCCCCCTCCACTTT. Protein: CASSQEAGNYSPLHF.

This chain uses TRBV6-5 with TRBJ1-1; possible D gene TRBD1, 5 bases. Trimming took off 6 bases at V and 1 base at J, with 9 bases between the two ends. This CDR3 region has 13 residues. Germline CDR1 is MNHEY and CDR2 is SVGAGI. The CDR3 region is CASSPGRNTEAFF. The CDR3 DNA reads as TGTGCCAGCAGCCCAGGGCGGAACACTGAAGCTTTCTTT.

The CDR3 coding sequence is TGTGCCAGCAGAGCGACAGGGGGATCAAATCAGCCCCAGCATTTT. This encodes CASRATGGSNQPQHF. The rearrangement uses TRBV6-5 and TRBJ1-5; 9 nucleotides align to TRBD1. With 6 bases clipped from V and 4 bases from J, the junction kept 7 bases outside the gene matches. The CDR3 extends over 15 amino acids. Germline assignment: CDR1 MNHEY and CDR2 SVGAGI.

The chain recombines TRBV5-4 with TRBJ2-6; a weak D match, TRBD1 (5 bases). Looked up from germline, CDR1 is SGHNT and CDR2 is YYREEE (reference sequence). The CDR3 extends over 16 amino acids. V shed 6 bases and J shed 1 base, with 14 bases lying between them. CDR3 residues: CASTAPGQSGANVLTF. CDR3 coding DNA: TGTGCCAGCACCGCGCCCGGACAATCTGGGGCCAACGTCCTGACTTTC.

The chain couples TRBV19 to TRBJ1-2; D might be TRBD1 (6 bases). The germline V gene has CDR1 LNHDA and CDR2 SQIVND (reference sequence). Trimming took off 3 bases at V and 4 bases at J, with 15 bases between the two ends. The CDR3 contains 15 residues. Here the CDR3 DNA reads TGTGCCAGTAGTATGGACAGTTTGGGGGTCTATGGCTACACCTTC. It specifies CASSMDSLGVYGYTF.

V and J are TRBV2 and TRBJ1-2; D is uncertain. The V end was cut by 3 bases, the J end by 3 bases, with 5 bases between. The CDR3 spans 12 residues. Germline V gene lookup returns CDR1 SNHLY and CDR2 FYNNEI. The CDR3 region has the DNA TGTGCCAGCAGTGACCGGTACTATGGCTACACCTTC. Protein: CASSDRYYGYTF.

The chain is built from TRBV2 and TRBJ1-5; a possible D gene is TRBD1 (5 bases). Trimming left V 6 bases short and J 7 bases short, with 19 bases between. Germline V lookup: CDR1 SNHLY, CDR2 FYNNEI. The CDR3 is 15 amino acids. The CDR3 here is CASRRTGSQQQPQHF. CDR3 coding DNA: TGTGCCAGCAGGCGAACAGGATCCCAACAACAGCCCCAGCATTTT. The variable domain in full, with the rest retrieved from reference TRBV2 and TRBJ1-5, is EPEVTQTPSHQVTQMGQEVILRCVPISNHLYFYWYRQILGQKVEFLVSFYNNEISEKSEIFDDQFSVERPDGSNFTLKIRSTKLEDSAMYFCASRRTGSQQQPQHFGDGTRLSIL.

The rearrangement uses TRBV27 and TRBJ2-5; D possibly corresponds to TRBD1 (5 bases). Gene TRBJ2-7 matches the end of the DNA better, so the J call may be wrong. CDR3 length: 15 amino acids. CDR1 and CDR2 (germline): MNHEY, SMNVEV (reference sequence). CDR3 amino acids: CASSLSVPRAYEQYF. The CDR3 coding sequence is TGTGCCAGCAGTTTATCGGTTCCCAGGGCCTACGAGCAGTACTTC.